One and the same sample provided the 21 T cell receptor beta chains below, sequenced in a study of beta chain features in type 1 diabetes. Overall study findings and caveats: TCRB CDR3s from Type 1 diabetes patients were moderately but significantly shorter in all four CD4+ subsets.

The antigens these receptors bind are not known. TCRB transcripts that were expressed got sequenced, as all of the isolated RNA had been reverse transcribed. Profiling relied on immunoSEQ multiplex PCR, and the TCRdb table lists in-frame clones only, not all of them. The sample shows more than 55,000 clones, 52% of them seen only once. The source material was Tregs from blood. The source is a woman between 40 and 55 years old with type 1 diabetes.

This clone showed up just a few times. The rearrangement joins TRBV7-9 to TRBJ2-2; 10 bases match TRBD2. The CDR3 runs 16 residues. Germline CDR1 reads SEHNR; CDR2 reads FQNEAQ (reference sequence). With 4 bases clipped from V and 4 bases from J, the junction kept 6 bases outside the gene matches. CDR3 DNA sequence: TGTGCCAGCAGCTCCCCAGCGGGAGGGATCACCGGGGAGCTGTTTTTT. Amino acids: CASSSPAGGITGELFF.

J is TRBJ1-1 and V is TRBV7-9; TRBD1 matches at 9 bases. Germline V gives CDR1 SEHNR, CDR2 FQNEAQ (reference sequence). This CDR3 comprises 17 residues. With V trimmed by 2 bases and J by 0 bases, 7 bases remained unmatched. The DNA for the CDR3 is TGTGCCAGCAGCTTAACCCCGGGACAGGGCTTGAACACTGAAGCTTTCTTT. Translating it yields CASSLTPGQGLNTEAFF.

The chain joins TRBV4-2 to TRBJ1-4; no firm D call. Germline V lookup: CDR1 LGHNA, CDR2 YNFKEQ. The V gene lost 0 bases and the J gene lost 3 bases, with 8 bases spanning the gap. The CDR3 sequence is 15 residues long. CDR3 amino acids: CASSQEAAPNEKLFF. The CDR3 region has the DNA TGTGCCAGCAGCCAAGAGGCCGCTCCTAATGAAAAACTGTTTTTT.

This chain links TRBV27 with TRBJ2-7, with 9 bases that match TRBD1. In germline, CDR1 is MNHEY, CDR2 SMNVEV (reference sequence). This CDR3 has 15 residues. V lost 4 bases, J lost 1 base, and 5 bases stayed unmatched. CDR3 protein: CASSWTGAFSYEQYF. The DNA of the CDR3 is TGTGCCAGCAGTTGGACAGGGGCGTTTTCCTACGAGCAGTACTTC.

CDR3 bases: TGTGCCAGCTCACAGCGTGGCGGGAGTAGCGACGAGCAGTACTTC. Protein: CASSQRGGSSDEQYF. This chain joins TRBV18 and TRBJ2-7, with 7 bases fitting TRBD2. Germline V gene sequence: CDR1 KGHSH, CDR2 LQKENI. The junction had 11 bases not matched to a gene; V was cut back by 4 bases and J by 5 bases. The CDR3 has 15 amino acids.

There are a few counts of this clone. J is TRBJ2-3 and V is TRBV25-1; maybe TRBD2 (7 bases). CDR1 and CDR2 from the germline V gene are MGHDK and SYGVNS. The V end lost 3 bases, the J end lost 2 bases, and 18 bases lay between the germline ends. CDR3 length equals 17 residues. CDR3 in amino acids: CASSDPSWGGLTDTQYF. CDR3 nucleotides: TGTGCCAGCAGTGATCCCTCCTGGGGGGGCCTCACAGATACGCAGTATTTT.

V gene TRBV4-2 combines with J gene TRBJ2-7, with D possibly being TRBD1 (5 bases). CDR1 is LGHNA and CDR2 is YNFKEQ in the germline V gene. The V gene lost 2 bases and the J gene lost 3 bases, with 5 bases spanning the gap. There are 12 residues in the CDR3. The CDR3 DNA sequence: TGTGCCAGCAGCCAACAGGGCTACGAGCAGTACTTC. Amino acid sequence: CASSQQGYEQYF.

The J gene is TRBJ1-2, the V gene TRBV14, with a weak D call TRBD1 (6 bases). Per the germline V gene, CDR1 is SGHDN and CDR2 is FVKESK. The germline V and J ends were trimmed by 4 bases and 2 bases, with 11 bases remaining between them. This CDR3 comprises 14 residues. The CDR3 loop reads CASSLRGSNYGYTF. The CDR3 bases are TGTGCCAGCAGCCTCAGGGGATCCAACTATGGCTACACCTTC.

CDR3 nucleotides: TGTGCCAGCAGCTCCACGACTAGCTCTGACACCGGGGAGCTGTTTTTT. Translated, it gives CASSSTTSSDTGELFF. The chain recombines TRBV7-3 with TRBJ2-2; 7 bases map to TRBD2. Trimming removed 4 bases from V and 3 bases from J; junction bases left unmatched: 8. The CDR3 loop spans 16 amino acids. CDR1 and CDR2 (germline): SGHTA, FQGTGA.

This clone appeared a single time. This chain connects TRBV9 to TRBJ2-1; 9 positions agree with TRBD1. This CDR3 comprises 15 residues. The germline V gene has CDR1 SGDLS and CDR2 YYNGEE. The V segment lost 0 bases and the J segment 8 bases; nucleotides outside the gene matches: 6. DNA of the CDR3: TGTGCCAGCAGCGTAGACGGGACAGGGATCGATGAGCAGTTCTTC. Translating gives CASSVDGTGIDEQFF.

This sequence joins TRBV6-6 and TRBJ1-1; the D is unclear. The CDR3 spans 13 residues. Germline V CDR1 and CDR2: MNHNY, SVGAGI (reference sequence). Trimming stripped 6 bases from V and 0 bases from J, with 8 bases between. Here the CDR3 reads CASRPNLNTEAFF. In nucleotides, the CDR3 is TGTGCCAGCAGGCCAAACTTGAACACTGAAGCTTTCTTT.

This clone was seen more than once but under ten times. The V and J genes are TRBV5-1 and TRBJ1-1, with a tentative D call TRBD1 (5 bases). The CDR3 sequence is 13 residues long. Trimming stripped 0 bases from V and 4 bases from J, with 7 bases between. The germline V gene has CDR1 SGHRS and CDR2 YFSETQ. The CDR3 DNA follows: TGCGCCAGCAGCTTGGACAGGACCACTGAAGCTTTCTTT. As protein: CASSLDRTTEAFF.

V usage is TRBV27 and J usage is TRBJ2-7; 8 nucleotides line up with TRBD2. The CDR3 has 17 residues. The V segment lost 0 bases and the J segment 0 bases; nucleotides outside the gene matches: 7. The germline V gene has CDR1 MNHEY and CDR2 SMNVEV (reference sequence). The CDR3 loop is CASSLSITSGSSYEQYF. CDR3 DNA: TGTGCCAGCAGTTTATCGATAACTAGCGGCAGCTCCTACGAGCAGTACTTC.

Only a few counts were recorded for this clone. In DNA, the CDR3 is TGTGCCAGCAGCGTAGGGATCGGGACAGAAGACTATGGCTACACCTTC. Its translation: CASSVGIGTEDYGYTF. The gene calls are TRBV9 and TRBJ1-2; 7 positions match TRBD1. The CDR3 contains 16 residues. The V segment lost 0 bases and the J segment 3 bases; nucleotides outside the gene matches: 8. The germline V gene encodes CDR1 SGDLS and CDR2 YYNGEE.

The V gene is TRBV28, the J gene TRBJ2-1; 8 bases line up with TRBD2. The germline V gene has CDR1 MDHEN and CDR2 SYDVKM. There are 15 residues in the CDR3. The V gene end was trimmed by 5 bases and the J gene end by 2 bases; junction bases not matched to a gene: 5. CDR3 sequence (DNA): TGTGCCAGCAGTCAGACTAGCGCGGCCTACAATGAGCAGTTCTTC. The encoded protein is CASSQTSAAYNEQFF.

Only a few counts were recorded for this clone. The V and J genes are TRBV11-2 and TRBJ2-3, with D perhaps matching TRBD2 (5 bases). This CDR3 has 15 residues. V lost 0 bases and J lost 0, with 7 bases in between. Germline V lookup: CDR1 SGHAT, CDR2 FQNNGV. CDR3 residues: CASSLETTSTDTQYF. DNA of the CDR3: TGTGCCAGCAGCTTAGAGACTACCAGCACAGATACGCAGTATTTT.

The CDR3 spells CASSPWTGSSGANVLTF. CDR3 DNA: TGTGCCAGCAGCCCTTGGACAGGTAGCTCTGGGGCCAACGTCCTGACTTTC. The chain couples TRBV9 to TRBJ2-6, with TRBD1 identical over 7 bases. V trimming: 4 bases; J trimming: 0 bases; junction bases outside the gene matches: 7. Germline-derived CDR1 and CDR2 are SGDLS and YYNGEE. CDR3 length equals 17 residues.

The chain couples TRBV28 to TRBJ1-1; tentative D call: TRBD1 (6 bases). Germline V CDR1 and CDR2: MDHEN, SYDVKM. The CDR3 is made up of 13 amino acids. Trimming stripped 4 bases from V and 10 bases from J, with 16 bases between. The chain's CDR3 is CASSSAGGLRAFF. In DNA, the CDR3 is TGTGCCAGCAGTTCAGCCGGGGGGCTGAGAGCTTTCTTT.

The V gene is TRBV29-1, the J gene TRBJ1-1; 9 nucleotides align to TRBD1. The CDR3 contains 13 residues. V shed 5 bases and J 4 bases; nucleotides not matched to a gene: 5. Germline values: CDR1 SQVTM, CDR2 ANQGSEA. The DNA of the CDR3 is TGCAGCGTTAACATGGACAGGGGCACTGAAGCTTTCTTT. This codes for CSVNMDRGTEAFF.

The J gene is TRBJ2-7, the V gene TRBV30; 9 bases are shared with TRBD2. The CDR3 contains 14 residues. The junction had 5 bases not matched to a gene; V was cut back by 5 bases and J by 0 bases. The germline CDR1 and CDR2 sequences are GTSNPN and SVGIG (reference sequence). This chain's CDR3 is CAWAAGGSSYEQYF. Here the CDR3 DNA reads TGTGCCTGGGCTGCGGGGGGGAGCTCCTACGAGCAGTACTTC.

The rearrangement uses TRBV25-1 and TRBJ1-4, with D perhaps matching TRBD1 (6 bases). This CDR3 region has 15 residues. Germline V gene lookup returns CDR1 MGHDK and CDR2 SYGVNS. With 6 bases removed from V and 2 bases from J, the gap between germline ends came to 13 bases. CDR3 sequence: CASRARGGTNEKLFF. CDR3 sequence (DNA): TGTGCCAGCAGGGCCAGGGGTGGCACTAATGAAAAACTGTTTTTT. Full variable domain (remainder filled in from reference TRBV25-1 and TRBJ1-4): EADIYQTPRYLVIGTGKKITLECSQTMGHDKMYWYQQDPGMELHLIHYSYGVNSTEKGDLSSESTVSRIRTEHFPLTLESARPSHTSQYLCASRARGGTNEKLFFGSGTQLSVL.